The 29 T cell receptor beta chains below all came from one sample that was sequenced in a study of PD-1 blockade in classical Hodgkin lymphoma. Clones were sequenced by immunoSEQ multiplex PCR, and TCRdb holds only the in-frame ones, with some missing. The sample comprises around 25,000 clones, 80% to 85% of which are singletons, and approximately 1.7% rests with the top ten. Relapse after autologous stem cell transplantation occurred in every patient, and brentuximab vedotin exposure varied. Purification of CD4+ T cells from thawed PBMCs was performed via magnetic negative selection. The input for sequencing was CD4+ T cells from blood, taken at baseline. Every receptor here comes from a human donor with classical Hodgkin lymphoma.

The table lists this clone with a count of one. The rearrangement uses TRBV2 and TRBJ2-3, with 9 nucleotides matching TRBD1. This CDR3 has 14 amino acids. The ends lost 6 bases at V and 5 bases at J; junction bases unmatched: 6. CDR1 is SNHLY, CDR2 FYNNEI, per germline. The CDR3 coding sequence is TGTGCCAGCAGCCGGGACAGGGTTAAAGATACGCAGTATTTT. It codes for CASSRDRVKDTQYF.

The V and J genes are TRBV6-5 and TRBJ2-1; D remains ambiguous. In germline, CDR1 is MNHEY, CDR2 SVGAGI. This CDR3 is 15 amino acids long. Trimming cost V 2 bases and J 3 bases, with 11 bases left between them. The CDR3 nucleotides are TGTGCCAGCAGTTACGGTGCGTACAACTACAATGAGCAGTTCTTC. Translation: CASSYGAYNYNEQFF.

J is TRBJ2-5 and V is TRBV5-4, with D perhaps matching TRBD1 (7 bases). V was pared by 6 bases and J by 5 bases, with 17 bases between. The germline V gene encodes CDR1 SGHNT and CDR2 YYREEE (reference sequence). The CDR3 is made up of 14 amino acids. The CDR3: CASTPRRGQETQYF. The CDR3 DNA reads as TGTGCCAGCACCCCGAGGAGGGGGCAGGAGACCCAGTACTTC.

The V gene is TRBV15, the J gene TRBJ1-1; 7 bases agree with TRBD1. The CDR3 is 14 residues long. Unmatched junction bases numbered 5, after V lost 3 bases and J lost 4 bases. Germline V gene data show CDR1 as LNHNV and CDR2 as YYDKDF (reference sequence). As DNA, the CDR3 is TGTGCCACCAGCAGGGACAGGTCGAGCACTGAAGCTTTCTTT. It yields the protein CATSRDRSSTEAFF.

The chain links TRBV7-9 to TRBJ1-1; possibly TRBD1 for D (6 bases). The V end lost 4 bases, the J end lost 1 base, and 13 bases lay between the germline ends. Germline-derived CDR1 and CDR2 are SEHNR and FQNEAQ (reference sequence). This CDR3 comprises 15 residues. As DNA, the CDR3 is TGTGCCAGCAGCTCCGCGGGGGCGCGGAACACTGAAGCTTTCTTT. Its protein is CASSSAGARNTEAFF.

This clone appeared once. The CDR3: CASSLLETGNEKLFF. The CDR3 DNA reads TGCGCCAGCAGCTTGTTAGAGACAGGGAATGAAAAACTGTTTTTT. J is TRBJ1-4 and V is TRBV5-1; 7 positions agree with TRBD1. V lost 1 base, J lost 5 bases, and 5 bases stayed unmatched. This CDR3 region has 15 residues. Germline V gene sequence: CDR1 SGHRS, CDR2 YFSETQ.

This sequence joins TRBV18 and TRBJ1-5; D might be TRBD1 (6 bases). This CDR3 contains 16 residues. The germline CDR1 and CDR2 sequences are KGHSH and LQKENI. V dropped 3 bases and J dropped 5 bases, with 17 bases sitting between them. CDR3 loop: CASSPQSPGGDQPQHF. CDR3 DNA: TGTGCCAGCTCACCCCAGTCCCCCGGGGGCGATCAGCCCCAGCATTTT. The variable domain in full, with the rest retrieved from reference TRBV18 and TRBJ1-5, is NAGVMQNPRHLVRRRGQEARLRCSPMKGHSHVYWYRQLPEEGLKFMVYLQKENIIDESGMPKERFSAEFPKEGPSILRIQQVVRGDSAAYFCASSPQSPGGDQPQHFGDGTRLSIL.

This rearrangement joins TRBV11-1 to TRBJ1-4, with 8 bases fitting TRBD1. Per germline, CDR1 SGHAT and CDR2 FQDESV (reference sequence). The V and J ends lost 3 bases and 7 bases, in that order; junction bases with no gene match: 4. This CDR3 comprises 14 residues. This CDR3 is CASSLDREVEKLFF. The CDR3 bases are TGTGCCAGCAGCTTGGACAGGGAGGTTGAAAAACTGTTTTTT.

This sequence joins TRBV9 and TRBJ2-1, with 10 bases identical to TRBD2. Germline lookup yields CDR1 SGDLS and CDR2 YYNGEE. CDR3 length equals 14 residues. Trimming cost V 2 bases and J 8 bases; bases outside gene matches: 4. In nucleotides, the CDR3 is TGTGCCAGCAGCGTTCTAGCGGGGGTCGATGAGCAGTTCTTC. Protein product: CASSVLAGVDEQFF.

This sequence joins TRBV27 and TRBJ1-5, with TRBD1 identical over 7 bases. The germline gives CDR1 MNHEY, CDR2 SMNVEV (reference sequence). The CDR3 totals 14 residues. Trimming removed 5 bases from V and 7 bases from J; junction bases left unmatched: 8. CDR3 DNA sequence: TGTGCCAGCAGTCGGACAGGTTGGGGCCAGCCCCAGCATTTT. Residues: CASSRTGWGQPQHF.

Points on this clone: A read error may account for a junction end that differs from germline. V and J are TRBV7-7 and TRBJ2-2; 9 bases line up with TRBD2. The CDR3 loop spans 15 amino acids. Germline assignment: CDR1 SSHAT and CDR2 FNYEAQ (reference sequence). The CDR3 loop reads CASSLSGGGTGELFF. DNA for the CDR3: TGTGCTAGCAGCCTTAGCGGGGGTGGCACCGGGGAGCTGTTTTTT.

The chain carries TRBV5-1 and TRBJ1-1, with D tentatively TRBD1 (5 bases). Trimming stripped 0 bases from V and 0 bases from J, with 12 bases between. The CDR3 has 16 amino acids. Germline loops: CDR1 SGHRS, CDR2 YFSETQ. This CDR3 reads CASSLAGPGMNTEAFF. The CDR3 nucleotides are TGCGCCAGCAGCTTGGCAGGGCCCGGGATGAACACTGAAGCTTTCTTT. Full variable domain (remainder filled in from reference TRBV5-1 and TRBJ1-1): KAGVTQTPRYLIKTRGQQVTLSCSPISGHRSVSWYQQTPGQGLQFLFEYFSETQRNKGNFPGRFSGRQFSNSRSEMNVSTLELGDSALYLCASSLAGPGMNTEAFFGQGTRLTVV.

This chain connects TRBV5-1 to TRBJ2-5; 9 bases fit TRBD1. The germline gives CDR1 SGHRS, CDR2 YFSETQ. The CDR3 runs 16 residues. V trimming: 2 bases; J trimming: 5 bases; junction bases outside the gene matches: 10. The CDR3 DNA follows: TGCGCCAGCAGCTTTGGGACAGGGAGTCGACGGGAGACCCAGTACTTC. It translates to CASSFGTGSRRETQYF.

This chain connects TRBV4-3 to TRBJ1-4, with 7 bases aligning to TRBD1. Germline loops: CDR1 LGHNA, CDR2 YSLEER. Unmatched junction bases numbered 7, after V lost 6 bases and J lost 0 bases. This CDR3 has 16 residues. Here the CDR3 reads CASSPGTASTNEKLFF. The CDR3 DNA follows: TGCGCCAGCAGTCCCGGGACAGCCTCAACTAATGAAAAACTGTTTTTT.

This sequence joins TRBV18 and TRBJ1-4, with a weak D call TRBD1 (5 bases). Germline V lookup: CDR1 KGHSH, CDR2 LQKENI. V lost 3 bases to trimming and J lost 4 bases, with 12 bases between them. This CDR3 spans 15 amino acids. CDR3 DNA sequence: TGTGCCAGCTCACCCGCGGGACGGATTAATGAAAAACTGTTTTTT. It codes for CASSPAGRINEKLFF.

The V and J genes are TRBV7-2 and TRBJ2-3; 10 bases are a match to TRBD1. V trimming: 1 base; J trimming: 4 bases; junction bases outside the gene matches: 2. Germline assignment: CDR1 SGHTA and CDR2 FQGNSA. The CDR3 sequence is 15 residues long. As DNA, the CDR3 is TGTGCCAGCAGCTTAGGGGGACAGGGGTCAGATACGCAGTATTTT. This gives the protein CASSLGGQGSDTQYF.

This sequence joins TRBV4-1 and TRBJ2-3; D not resolved. V was clipped by 4 bases and J by 8 bases, with 13 bases between them. The CDR3 contains 13 residues. Germline CDR1 is MGHRA and CDR2 is YSYEKL. The CDR3 region is CASSRERFGTQYF. In DNA, the CDR3 is TGCGCCAGCAGCCGCGAACGCTTTGGTACGCAGTATTTT.

The V call is TRBV14, the J call TRBJ1-2, with D possibly TRBD1 on 5 matching bases. Trimming cost V 1 base and J 5 bases, with 5 bases left between them. Germline CDR1 and CDR2: SGHDN and FVKESK. This CDR3 region has 12 residues. DNA of the CDR3: TGTGCCAGCAGCCAAGGACAGTATGGCTACACCTTC. It specifies CASSQGQYGYTF.

V and J are TRBV6-5 and TRBJ1-2; no clear D gene. Germline V gene lookup returns CDR1 MNHEY and CDR2 SVGAGI. This CDR3 contains 15 residues. V shed 7 bases and J shed 2 bases, with 17 bases lying between them. For the CDR3, the DNA is TGTGCCAGCATCCCCGCGATGGCTCCCAACTATGGCTACACCTTC. Its translation: CASIPAMAPNYGYTF.

The chain carries TRBV5-1 and TRBJ2-5; unclear D gene. Germline CDR1 SGHRS, CDR2 YFSETQ. There are 16 residues in the CDR3. V lost 4 bases and J 2 bases, leaving 18 bases between the germline ends. The CDR3 DNA reads as TGCGCCAGCAGCCCCGGCCAATCTACTTATCAAGAGACCCAGTACTTC. Amino acids: CASSPGQSTYQETQYF.

This chain links TRBV5-4 with TRBJ2-1, with 7 bases lining up with TRBD1. The CDR3 contains 13 residues. Unmatched junction bases numbered 8, after V lost 5 bases and J lost 9 bases. The V gene's germline CDR1 is SGHNT and CDR2 YYREEE (reference sequence). CDR3 protein: CASRLQGTPEQFF. CDR3 DNA: TGTGCCAGCAGATTACAGGGGACCCCTGAGCAGTTCTTC.

The CDR3 region is CASSQQGSPWVGEQYF. In DNA, the CDR3 is TGTGCCAGCAGCCAACAAGGTTCGCCTTGGGTGGGAGAGCAGTACTTC. This chain connects TRBV19 to TRBJ2-7; D not resolved. The CDR3 extends over 16 amino acids. V lost 9 bases, J lost 7 bases, and 28 bases lay in between. The germline CDR1 and CDR2 sequences are LNHDA and SQIVND (reference sequence). The full variable domain, completed using reference TRBV19 and TRBJ2-7, is DGGITQSPKYLFRKEGQNVTLSCEQNLNHDAMYWYRQDPGQGLRLIYYSQIVNDFQKGDIAEGYSVSREKKESFPLTVTSAQKNPTAFYLCASSQQGSPWVGEQYFGPGTRLTVT.

J is TRBJ2-5 and V is TRBV6-1, with TRBD1 as a possible D gene (6 bases). Germline CDR1 is MNHNS and CDR2 is SASEGT. There are 13 residues in the CDR3. V shed 4 bases and J shed 5 bases, with 11 bases lying between them. The CDR3 here is CASSGRGGETQYF. The CDR3 DNA is TGTGCCAGCAGTGGCAGGGGTGGTGAGACCCAGTACTTC.

This clone was found once. The gene calls are TRBV30 and TRBJ2-3; D is perhaps TRBD1 or TRBD2 (5 bases each). The CDR3 runs 13 residues. With 4 bases removed from V and 3 bases from J, the gap between germline ends came to 11 bases. Per germline, CDR1 GTSNPN and CDR2 SVGIG (reference sequence). CDR3 DNA sequence: TGTGCCTGGACTGGTTGGGGGACAGATACGCAGTATTTT. Translating gives CAWTGWGTDTQYF.

In its sample, this clone was seen once. Other DNA sequences of this sample code for an identical CDR3. The rearrangement uses TRBV7-2 and TRBJ2-3; D remains unclear. The CDR3 runs to 11 residues. Trimming took off 3 bases at V and 3 bases at J, with 1 base between the two ends. The germline V gene encodes CDR1 SGHTA and CDR2 FQGNSA. CDR3 amino acids: CASSFTDTQYF. CDR3 DNA: TGTGCCAGCAGCTTTACAGATACGCAGTATTTT.

The chain links TRBV28 to TRBJ2-7; D might be TRBD1 (6 bases). CDR1 and CDR2 from the germline V gene are MDHEN and SYDVKM. Trimming pared 3 bases from V and 4 bases from J, leaving 10 bases between. This CDR3 has 13 amino acids. The DNA for the CDR3 is TGTGCCAGCAGTTTCCAGGGGCTATACGAGCAGTACTTC. This gives the protein CASSFQGLYEQYF.

This clone has a single count. The chain carries TRBV6-5 and TRBJ2-2, with 8 bases identical to TRBD1. The length of the CDR3 is 15 residues. J lost 4 bases, V lost 6 bases, and 7 bases had no gene match. The V gene's germline CDR1 is MNHEY and CDR2 SVGAGI. CDR3: CASRRQGLGTGELFF. The CDR3 bases are TGTGCCAGCAGGCGACAGGGGTTGGGCACCGGGGAGCTGTTTTTT.

The V gene is TRBV29-1, the J gene TRBJ2-5; possibly TRBD2 for D (5 bases). The germline V and J ends were trimmed by 7 bases and 1 base, with 13 bases remaining between them. Germline V gene data show CDR1 as SQVTM and CDR2 as ANQGSEA. The CDR3 length is 13 residues. This CDR3 is CSAEQGSQETQYF. The CDR3 nucleotides read TGCAGCGCCGAACAAGGGAGCCAAGAGACCCAGTACTTC.

The chain is built from TRBV5-1 and TRBJ2-7, with 7 bases lining up with TRBD1. V gave up 5 bases and J gave up 0 bases; unmatched junction bases: 8. Germline V gives CDR1 SGHRS, CDR2 YFSETQ. The CDR3 has 15 amino acids. This CDR3 reads CASRTTGAHSYEQYF. The CDR3 DNA reads as TGCGCCAGCAGGACAACAGGGGCCCACTCCTACGAGCAGTACTTC. Supplemented by reference TRBV5-1 and TRBJ2-7, the full variable domain reads KAGVTQTPRYLIKTRGQQVTLSCSPISGHRSVSWYQQTPGQGLQFLFEYFSETQRNKGNFPGRFSGRQFSNSRSEMNVSTLELGDSALYLCASRTTGAHSYEQYFGPGTRLTVT.